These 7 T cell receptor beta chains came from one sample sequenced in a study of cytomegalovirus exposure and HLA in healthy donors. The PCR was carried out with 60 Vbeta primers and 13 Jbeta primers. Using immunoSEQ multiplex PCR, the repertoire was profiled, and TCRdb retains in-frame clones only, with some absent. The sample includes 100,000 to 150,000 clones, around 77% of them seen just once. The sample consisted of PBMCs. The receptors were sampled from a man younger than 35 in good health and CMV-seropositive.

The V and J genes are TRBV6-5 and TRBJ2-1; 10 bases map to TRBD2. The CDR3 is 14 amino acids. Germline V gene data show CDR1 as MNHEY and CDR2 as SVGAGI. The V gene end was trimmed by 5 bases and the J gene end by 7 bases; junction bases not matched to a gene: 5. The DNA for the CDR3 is TGTGCCAGCAGTGCAACTAGCGGGGTAAATGAGCAGTTCTTC. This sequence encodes CASSATSGVNEQFF.

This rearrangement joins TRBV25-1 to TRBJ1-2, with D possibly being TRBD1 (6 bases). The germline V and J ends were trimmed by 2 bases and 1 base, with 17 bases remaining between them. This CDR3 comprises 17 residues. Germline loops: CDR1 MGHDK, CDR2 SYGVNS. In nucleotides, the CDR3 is TGTGCCAGCAGTGAAAAGTCCCCCCAGGGGCGTAACTATGGCTACACCTTC. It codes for CASSEKSPQGRNYGYTF.

The CDR3 DNA follows: TGTGCCAGCAGCTTAAGGAGGGCTAACTATGGCTACACCTTC. This encodes CASSLRRANYGYTF. The chain carries TRBV7-3 and TRBJ1-2; D remains ambiguous. The V end was cut by 1 base, the J end by 0 bases, with 6 bases between. Germline V CDR1 and CDR2: SGHTA, FQGTGA. There are 14 residues in the CDR3.

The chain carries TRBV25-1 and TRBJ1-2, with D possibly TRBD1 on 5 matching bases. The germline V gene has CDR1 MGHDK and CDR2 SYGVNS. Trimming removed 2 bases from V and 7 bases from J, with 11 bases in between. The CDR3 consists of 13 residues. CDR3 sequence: CASSENSGIGYTF. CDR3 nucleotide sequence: TGTGCCAGCAGTGAAAACTCAGGGATTGGCTACACCTTC.

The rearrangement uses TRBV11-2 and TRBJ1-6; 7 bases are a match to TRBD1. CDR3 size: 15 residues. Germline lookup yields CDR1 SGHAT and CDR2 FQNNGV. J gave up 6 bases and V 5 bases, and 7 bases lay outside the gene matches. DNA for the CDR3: TGTGCCAGCAGCGTAATGACAGGGAGTAATTCACCCCTCCACTTT. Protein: CASSVMTGSNSPLHF.

The CDR3 is CASRPDRGSNQPQHF. CDR3 coding DNA: TGTGCCAGCAGACCTGACAGGGGAAGCAATCAGCCCCAGCATTTT. The chain joins TRBV27 to TRBJ1-5, with 8 nucleotides matching TRBD1. V dropped 6 bases and J dropped 1; count of bases not matched to a gene: 5. The CDR3 covers 15 residues. The germline CDR1 and CDR2 sequences are MNHEY and SMNVEV (reference sequence).

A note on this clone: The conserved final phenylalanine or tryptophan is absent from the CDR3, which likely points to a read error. DNA of the CDR3: TGTGCCAGCAGCTTGTTACAGGCCTCCTATGGCTACACCCTC. This codes for CASSLLQASYGYTL. The V gene is TRBV5-4, the J gene TRBJ1-2, with a possible D match to TRBD1 (5 bases). The CDR3 is 14 residues long. Germline values: CDR1 SGHNT, CDR2 YYREEE (reference sequence). V shed 1 base and J shed 4 bases, with 11 bases lying between them.